A selection of T cell receptor beta chains follows, all from one sample in a study of cytomegalovirus exposure and HLA in healthy donors. Produced via immunoSEQ multiplex PCR; TCRdb's table is partial and in-frame only. Here the sample table reports approximately 130,000 clones. The sequenced sample was PBMCs. These receptors came from a woman aged 60-70 years in good health and CMV-seronegative. Both conserved end residues are part of each CDR3. A D gene is named only where the DNA matches it firmly.

V	J	D	CDR3	DNA
TRBV18	TRBJ2-7	.	CASSLDRAYEQYF	TGTGCCAGCTCACTTGACAGAGCCTACGAGCAGTACTTC
TRBV10-2	TRBJ2-7	TRBD1	CASRPPRTGSYEQYF	TGCGCCAGCAGGCCCCCGCGGACAGGGTCGTACGAGCAGTACTTC
TRBV11-2	TRBJ2-1	.	CASSLTIGEYNEQFF	TGTGCCAGCAGCTTAACTATCGGGGAATACAATGAGCAGTTCTTC
TRBV18	TRBJ2-7	.	CASSPPRYPYEQYF	TGTGCCAGCTCACCACCCAGATACCCCTACGAGCAGTACTTC
TRBV5-1	TRBJ2-5	TRBD2	CASSLGGTSGLYQETQYF	TGCGCCAGCAGCTTGGGTGGGACTAGCGGACTGTACCAAGAGACCCAGTACTTC
TRBV29-1	TRBJ2-5	TRBD2	CSVRTSGGETQYF	TGCAGCGTCAGGACTAGCGGGGGAGAGACCCAGTACTTC
TRBV5-1	TRBJ2-7	TRBD1	CANSGGQGSYEQYF	TGCGCCAACTCAGGGGGACAGGGTTCGTACGAGCAGTACTTC
TRBV25-1	TRBJ1-4	.	CASSEATSGTNEKLFF	TGTGCCAGCAGTGAAGCGACTTCCGGGACTAATGAAAAACTGTTTTTT
TRBV5-6	TRBJ2-3	TRBD2	CASSFLVGGSTDTQYF	TGTGCCAGCAGCTTTTTGGTTGGCGGGAGTACGGATACGCAGTATTTT
TRBV10-3	TRBJ2-7	TRBD1	CAISEGQGSSYEQYF	TGTGCCATCAGTGAAGGACAGGGAAGCTCCTACGAGCAGTACTTC
TRBV5-1	TRBJ1-1	.	CASSLPYTEAFF	TGCGCCAGCAGCTTGCCCTACACTGAAGCTTTCTTT
TRBV2	TRBJ2-7	.	CASSAQPGQSYEQYF	TGTGCCAGCAGTGCCCAGCCGGGACAAAGCTACGAGCAGTACTTC
TRBV11-3	TRBJ1-6	.	CASSLSGDNSPLHF	TGTGCCAGCAGCTTATCAGGGGATAATTCACCCCTCCACTTT
TRBV27	TRBJ2-7	.	CASSPPSSFPYEQYF	TGTGCCAGCAGTCCGCCTTCTAGCTTTCCCTACGAGCAGTACTTC
TRBV5-1	TRBJ1-1	.	CASSSTQGTNTEAFF	TGCGCCAGCAGCTCGACCCAGGGTACAAACACTGAAGCTTTCTTT
TRBV28	TRBJ2-7	.	CASSPGHPYEQYF	TGTGCCAGCAGTCCAGGACACCCCTACGAGCAGTACTTC
TRBV5-1	TRBJ1-1	TRBD1	CASSPPTGGLTEAFF	TGCGCCAGCAGCCCCCCGACAGGGGGCCTCACTGAAGCTTTCTTT
TRBV9	TRBJ1-4	TRBD1	CASSGTGSGEKLFF	TGTGCCAGCAGCGGGACAGGGTCGGGTGAAAAACTGTTTTTT
TRBV7-9	TRBJ1-4	TRBD1	CASSSPRTGKFEKLFF	TGTGCCAGCAGCTCTCCCAGGACAGGGAAGTTTGAAAAACTGTTTTTT
TRBV30	TRBJ2-7	TRBD1	CAWEEDRGQTTYEQYF	TGTGCCTGGGAGGAGGACCGGGGACAGACAACCTACGAGCAGTACTTC
TRBV5-4	TRBJ2-3	.	CASGPRVGPTDTQYF	TGTGCCAGCGGACCTCGGGTGGGGCCTACAGATACGCAGTATTTT
TRBV6-6	TRBJ2-7	TRBD1	CASSPQGVSSYEQYF	TGTGCCAGCAGTCCTCAGGGGGTCAGCTCCTACGAGCAGTACTTC
TRBV6-1	TRBJ1-2	TRBD1	CASRQGASNYGYTF	TGTGCCAGCAGGCAGGGGGCGTCTAACTATGGCTACACCTTC
TRBV5-6	TRBJ2-3	TRBD2	CASSLLSRGGGTDTQYF	TGTGCCAGCAGCCTATTATCACGGGGGGGCGGCACAGATACGCAGTATTTT
TRBV2	TRBJ1-3	TRBD1	CASSEGWGRGGNTIYF	TGTGCCAGCAGTGAAGGATGGGGCAGGGGGGGAAACACCATATATTTT
TRBV7-9	TRBJ2-3	TRBD2	CASSLGLAGGQLLTDTQYF	TGTGCCAGCAGCTTGGGACTAGCGGGAGGACAGCTTCTCACAGATACGCAGTATTTT
TRBV2	TRBJ2-2	.	CASRVQGIGELFF	TGTGCCAGCAGGGTGCAGGGGATCGGGGAGCTGTTTTTT
TRBV27	TRBJ2-3	TRBD2	CASSLSQRLAGSTDTQYF	TGTGCCAGCAGTTTATCTCAACGACTAGCGGGAAGCACAGATACGCAGTATTTT
TRBV14	TRBJ2-5	.	CASSQVAETQYF	TGTGCCAGCAGCCAAGTAGCGGAGACCCAGTACTTC
TRBV27	TRBJ2-6	.	CASSTGTLTSGANVLTF	TGTGCCAGCAGCACCGGGACACTCACCTCTGGGGCCAACGTCCTGACTTTC
TRBV6-1	TRBJ2-7	TRBD1	CASTYRDRSYEQYF	TGTGCCAGCACTTACCGGGACAGGTCCTACGAGCAGTACTTC
TRBV27	TRBJ1-4	TRBD1	CASSLTRDRGTEKLFF	TGTGCCAGCAGTTTAACAAGGGACAGGGGGACAGAAAAACTGTTTTTT
TRBV27	TRBJ2-5	.	CASSLNGDYQETQYF	TGTGCCAGCAGTTTAAACGGGGACTACCAAGAGACCCAGTACTTC
TRBV5-6	TRBJ2-7	TRBD2	CASSLGTSSDYEQYF	TGTGCCAGCAGCTTAGGGACTAGCTCGGACTACGAGCAGTACTTC
TRBV2	TRBJ1-6	TRBD1	CASSQGLWDRDSPLHF	TGTGCCAGCAGCCAGGGGCTTTGGGACAGGGATTCACCCCTCCACTTT
TRBV6-1	TRBJ2-1	TRBD1	CASREYRGFYYNEQFF	TGTGCCAGCAGGGAATACAGGGGGTTCTACTACAATGAGCAGTTCTTC
TRBV29-1	TRBJ2-3	.	CSVVGGANTDTQYF	TGCAGCGTTGTGGGGGGGGCAAACACAGATACGCAGTATTTT
TRBV6-5	TRBJ1-1	TRBD1	CASRTPGQEVGAFF	TGTGCCAGCAGAACACCGGGACAGGAGGTCGGAGCTTTCTTT
TRBV6-1	TRBJ1-2	TRBD1	CASNRPQGADYTF	TGTGCCAGCAATCGGCCACAGGGGGCAGACTACACCTTC
TRBV19	TRBJ2-7	TRBD2	CASGLGRGAYEQYF	TGTGCCAGTGGGTTAGGGAGGGGTGCCTACGAGCAGTACTTC
TRBV4-1	TRBJ2-1	.	CASSQIGGTVHEQFF	TGCGCCAGCAGCCAGATCGGCGGGACGGTCCATGAGCAGTTCTTC
TRBV15	TRBJ2-7	.	CATSRGQEDTYEQYF	TGTGCCACCAGCAGAGGTCAGGAGGATACCTACGAGCAGTACTTC